The 16 T cell receptor beta chains reported below all come from one sample, sequenced in a study of cytomegalovirus exposure and HLA in healthy donors. The PCR had 60 Vbeta and 13 Jbeta primers. Using immunoSEQ multiplex PCR, the repertoire was profiled, and TCRdb retains in-frame clones only, with some absent. The sample holds some 130,000 clones, roughly 70% seen once. Sequencing used PBMCs. The receptors shown here come from a man aged 40-50 years in good health and CMV-seronegative.

A note on this clone: Distinct nucleotide sequences in the sample also encode this CDR3. The V gene is TRBV9, the J gene TRBJ2-7; unclear D gene. This CDR3 comprises 15 residues. V lost 0 bases to trimming and J lost 0 bases, with 10 bases between them. Germline values: CDR1 SGDLS, CDR2 YYNGEE. This CDR3 is CASSVAFGNSYEQYF. As DNA, the CDR3 is TGTGCCAGCAGCGTAGCTTTTGGCAACTCCTACGAGCAGTACTTC.

CDR3 residues: CASSPGLAGQETQYF. DNA of the CDR3: TGTGCCAGCAGCCCGGGACTAGCGGGGCAAGAGACCCAGTACTTC. The rearrangement uses TRBV5-4 and TRBJ2-5; 13 bases are shared with TRBD2. V lost 4 bases, J lost 2 bases, and 2 bases stayed unmatched. This CDR3 comprises 15 residues. Per germline, CDR1 SGHNT and CDR2 YYREEE (reference sequence).

The chain carries TRBV5-4 and TRBJ2-5, with TRBD2 identical over 8 bases. With 1 base clipped from V and 1 base from J, the junction kept 6 bases outside the gene matches. The germline gives CDR1 SGHNT, CDR2 YYREEE (reference sequence). This CDR3 is 16 amino acids long. The CDR3 region is CASSLRTGGPQETQYF. CDR3 bases: TGTGCCAGCAGCTTGCGGACGGGAGGGCCCCAAGAGACCCAGTACTTC.

The genes are TRBV2 and TRBJ2-5, with D possibly TRBD2 on 7 matching bases. CDR3 size: 17 residues. V gave up 2 bases and J gave up 9 bases, with 25 bases separating them. Germline loops: CDR1 SNHLY, CDR2 FYNNEI. The DNA for the CDR3 is TGTGCCAGCAGTGAAAAGGGATTGGGGCAAGGGGGGAGGGCCCAGTACTTC. It specifies CASSEKGLGQGGRAQYF.

This chain joins TRBV4-3 and TRBJ2-7; 10 bases line up with TRBD1. After removal of 4 bases from V and 6 bases from J, the junction contained 9 bases not matched to a gene. This CDR3 is built from 15 residues. Germline assignment: CDR1 LGHNA and CDR2 YSLEER. The CDR3 loop reads CASSPRSDRGSEQYF. In nucleotides, the CDR3 is TGCGCCAGCAGCCCCCGGTCGGACAGGGGGTCCGAGCAGTACTTC.

The chain couples TRBV4-2 to TRBJ2-1; D is possibly TRBD1 (5 bases). V shed 3 bases and J shed 2 bases, with 14 bases lying between them. Germline loops: CDR1 LGHNA, CDR2 YNFKEQ. The CDR3 loop spans 16 amino acids. CDR3 protein: CASSHTVGAAYNEQFF. In DNA, the CDR3 is TGTGCCAGCAGCCATACGGTAGGGGCTGCCTACAATGAGCAGTTCTTC.

The chain links TRBV5-1 to TRBJ1-5, with TRBD1 identical over 9 bases. Germline values: CDR1 SGHRS, CDR2 YFSETQ. CDR3 length: 15 residues. V lost 2 bases, J lost 4 bases, and 4 bases stayed unmatched. Here the CDR3 DNA reads TGCGCCAGCAGCTTCTCCGGGACAGGGAATCAGCCCCAGCATTTT. This gives the protein CASSFSGTGNQPQHF.

This chain connects TRBV5-6 to TRBJ1-4, with D possibly matching TRBD1 (6 bases). Germline CDR1 reads SGHDT; CDR2 reads YYEEEE. This CDR3 has 15 residues. V shed 4 bases and J shed 3 bases, with 13 bases lying between them. This CDR3 is CASSPGGGPNEKLFF. CDR3 nucleotides: TGTGCCAGCAGCCCGGGGGGGGGCCCTAATGAAAAACTGTTTTTT.

The V call is TRBV4-1, the J call TRBJ2-3; TRBD1 is a possible D gene (6 bases). The CDR3 is made up of 14 amino acids. Germline V CDR1 and CDR2: MGHRA, YSYEKL. The V end lost 0 bases, the J end lost 6 bases, and 10 bases lay between the germline ends. The CDR3 bases are TGCGCCAGCAGCCAAGACAGGGGAGTCGATACGCAGTATTTT. As protein: CASSQDRGVDTQYF.

The chain combines TRBV7-2 with TRBJ2-7; possibly TRBD2 for D (5 bases). Germline V lookup: CDR1 SGHTA, CDR2 FQGNSA. Trimming stripped 5 bases from V and 3 bases from J, with 14 bases between. This CDR3 contains 14 residues. CDR3 loop: CASSTGPEGYEQYF. The CDR3 DNA reads TGTGCCAGCAGCACCGGACCCGAGGGCTACGAGCAGTACTTC.

This clone occurred once. The chain couples TRBV2 to TRBJ2-1; 8 bases are a match to TRBD1. The junction had 30 bases not matched to a gene; V was cut back by 8 bases and J by 0 bases. Germline V gene lookup returns CDR1 SNHLY and CDR2 FYNNEI. The CDR3 is 23 amino acids. Here the CDR3 DNA reads TGTGCCAGCCGTATTCCCGCTGCCGCGGACAGGGATGGCCGGGGGAGCTCCTACAATGAGCAGTTCTTC. It translates to CASRIPAAADRDGRGSSYNEQFF.

This clone was seen just once. V and J are TRBV30 and TRBJ1-1; D unclear. The V gene lost 5 bases and the J gene lost 0 bases, with 10 bases spanning the gap. This CDR3 is built from 13 residues. Germline loops: CDR1 GTSNPN, CDR2 SVGIG (reference sequence). The CDR3 nucleotides are TGTGCCTGGCGCCTAGTAATGAACACTGAAGCTTTCTTT. Its translation: CAWRLVMNTEAFF.

The J gene is TRBJ1-5, the V gene TRBV30; tentatively, D is TRBD1 (5 bases). The CDR3 totals 16 residues. Germline V lookup: CDR1 GTSNPN, CDR2 SVGIG (reference sequence). Trimming stripped 4 bases from V and 4 bases from J, with 20 bases between. CDR3: CAWNLAGGGINQPQHF. The CDR3 nucleotides are TGTGCCTGGAATCTTGCTGGGGGGGGAATTAATCAGCCCCAGCATTTT. Drawing the rest from reference TRBV30 and TRBJ1-5, the complete variable domain is SQTIHQWPATLVQPVGSPLSLECTVEGTSNPNLYWYRQAAGRGLQLLFYSVGIGQISSEVPQNLSASRPQDRQFILSSKKLLLSDSGFYLCAWNLAGGGINQPQHFGDGTRLSIL.

The chain combines TRBV6-5 with TRBJ1-2, with D perhaps matching TRBD1 (5 bases). The germline V and J ends were trimmed by 7 bases and 5 bases, with 17 bases remaining between them. The CDR3 is 14 residues long. In germline, CDR1 is MNHEY, CDR2 SVGAGI. CDR3 DNA: TGTGCCAGCACTCGAGCGGAGGGGAGTTATGGCTACACCTTC. Protein: CASTRAEGSYGYTF.

This sequence joins TRBV4-3 and TRBJ2-7; TRBD1 matches at 9 bases. The CDR3 length is 16 residues. The germline gives CDR1 LGHNA, CDR2 YSLEER. V lost 3 bases and J lost 3; bases outside the gene matches: 9. CDR3 protein: CASSHGGRTGVYEQYF. CDR3 DNA sequence: TGCGCCAGCAGCCATGGGGGACGGACAGGGGTCTACGAGCAGTACTTC.

This sequence joins TRBV7-2 and TRBJ1-2; D might be TRBD1 (6 bases). V lost 0 bases, J lost 6 bases, and 17 bases lay in between. Per germline, CDR1 SGHTA and CDR2 FQGNSA. The CDR3 is 16 residues long. The CDR3 here is CASSLAYGGQRDGYTF. CDR3 DNA sequence: TGTGCCAGCAGCTTAGCGTACGGGGGGCAAAGGGATGGCTACACCTTC. Full variable domain (missing parts from reference TRBV7-2 and TRBJ1-2): GAGVSQSPSNKVTEKGKDVELRCDPISGHTALYWYRQSLGQGLEFLIYFQGNSAPDKSGLPSDRFSAERTGGSVSTLTIQRTQQEDSAVYLCASSLAYGGQRDGYTFGSGTRLTVV.